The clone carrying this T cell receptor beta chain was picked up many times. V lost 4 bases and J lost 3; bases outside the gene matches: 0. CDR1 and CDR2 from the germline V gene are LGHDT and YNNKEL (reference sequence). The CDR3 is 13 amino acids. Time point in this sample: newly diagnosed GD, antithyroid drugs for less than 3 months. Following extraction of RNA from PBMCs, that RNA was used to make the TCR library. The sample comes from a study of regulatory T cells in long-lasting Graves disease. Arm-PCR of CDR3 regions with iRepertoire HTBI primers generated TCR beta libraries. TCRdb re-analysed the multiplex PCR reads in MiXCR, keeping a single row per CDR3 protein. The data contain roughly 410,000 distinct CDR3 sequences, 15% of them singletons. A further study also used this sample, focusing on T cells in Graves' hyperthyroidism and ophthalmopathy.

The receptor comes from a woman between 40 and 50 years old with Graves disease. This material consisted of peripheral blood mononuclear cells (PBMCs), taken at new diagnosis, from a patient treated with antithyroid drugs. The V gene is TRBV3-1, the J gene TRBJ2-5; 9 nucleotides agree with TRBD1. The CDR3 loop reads CASSRQGEETQYF. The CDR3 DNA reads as TGTGCCAGCAGCCGACAGGGGGAAGAGACCCAGTACTTC.